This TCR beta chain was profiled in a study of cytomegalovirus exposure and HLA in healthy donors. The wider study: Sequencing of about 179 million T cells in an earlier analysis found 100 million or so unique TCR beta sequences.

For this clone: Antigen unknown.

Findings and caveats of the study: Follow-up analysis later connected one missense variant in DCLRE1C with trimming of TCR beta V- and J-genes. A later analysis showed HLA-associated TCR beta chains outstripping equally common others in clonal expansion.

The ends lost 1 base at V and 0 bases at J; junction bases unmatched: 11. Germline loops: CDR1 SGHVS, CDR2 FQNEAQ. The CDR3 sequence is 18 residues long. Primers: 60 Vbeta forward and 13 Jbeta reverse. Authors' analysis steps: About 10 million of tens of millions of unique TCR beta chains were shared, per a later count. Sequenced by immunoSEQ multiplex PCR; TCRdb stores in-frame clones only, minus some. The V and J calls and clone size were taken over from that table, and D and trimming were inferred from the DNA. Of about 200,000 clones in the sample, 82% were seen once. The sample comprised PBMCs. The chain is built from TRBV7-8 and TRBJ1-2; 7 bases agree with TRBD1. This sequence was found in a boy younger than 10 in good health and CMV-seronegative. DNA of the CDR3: TGTGCCAGCAGCTTAGAAGTACCGGGACAGAAAACTAACTATGGCTACACCTTC. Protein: CASSLEVPGQKTNYGYTF.